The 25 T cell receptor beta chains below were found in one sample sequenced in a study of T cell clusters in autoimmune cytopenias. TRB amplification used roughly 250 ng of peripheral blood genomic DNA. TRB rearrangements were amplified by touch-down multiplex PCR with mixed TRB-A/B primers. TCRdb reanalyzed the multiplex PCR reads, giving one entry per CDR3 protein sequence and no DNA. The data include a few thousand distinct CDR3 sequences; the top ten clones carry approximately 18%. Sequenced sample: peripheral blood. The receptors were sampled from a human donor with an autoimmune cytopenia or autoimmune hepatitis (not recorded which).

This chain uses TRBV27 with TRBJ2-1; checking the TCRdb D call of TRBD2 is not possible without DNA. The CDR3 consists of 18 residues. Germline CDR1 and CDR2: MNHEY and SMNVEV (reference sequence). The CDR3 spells CASSLFGGGAYSYNEQFF.

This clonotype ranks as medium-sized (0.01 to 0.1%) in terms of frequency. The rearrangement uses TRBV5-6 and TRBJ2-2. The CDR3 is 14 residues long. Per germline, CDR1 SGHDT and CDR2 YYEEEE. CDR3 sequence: CASSLGQLTGELFF.

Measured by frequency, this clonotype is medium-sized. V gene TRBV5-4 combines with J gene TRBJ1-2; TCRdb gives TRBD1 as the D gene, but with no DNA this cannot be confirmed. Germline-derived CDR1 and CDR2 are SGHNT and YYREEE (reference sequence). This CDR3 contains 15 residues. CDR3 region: CASSRGTGDRGGYTF. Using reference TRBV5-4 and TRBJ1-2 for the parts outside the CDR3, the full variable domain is ETGVTQSPTHLIKTRGQQVTLRCSSQSGHNTVSWYQQALGQGPQFIFQYYREEENGRGNFPPRFSGLQFPNYSSELNVNALELDDSALYLCASSRGTGDRGGYTFGSGTRLTVV.

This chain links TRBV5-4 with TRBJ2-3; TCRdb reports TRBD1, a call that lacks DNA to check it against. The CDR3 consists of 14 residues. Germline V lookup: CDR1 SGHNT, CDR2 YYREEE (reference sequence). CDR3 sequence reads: CASSFGGGVDTQYF.

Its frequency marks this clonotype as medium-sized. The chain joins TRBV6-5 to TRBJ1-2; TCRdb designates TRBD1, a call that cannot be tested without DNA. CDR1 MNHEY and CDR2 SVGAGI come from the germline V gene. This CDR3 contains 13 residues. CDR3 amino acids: CASSYSAGNGYTF.

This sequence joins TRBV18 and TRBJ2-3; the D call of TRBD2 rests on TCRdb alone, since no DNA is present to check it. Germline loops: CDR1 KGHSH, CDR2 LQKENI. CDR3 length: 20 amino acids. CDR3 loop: CASSPRVVRPTSGNTDTQYF.

The CDR3 sequence: CAWSVGGILLNQPQHF. The rearrangement links TRBV30 to TRBJ1-5. The CDR3 sequence is 16 residues long. The V gene's germline CDR1 is GTSNPN and CDR2 SVGIG (reference sequence). The full variable domain, completed using reference TRBV30 and TRBJ1-5, is SQTIHQWPATLVQPVGSPLSLECTVEGTSNPNLYWYRQAAGRGLQLLFYSVGIGQISSEVPQNLSASRPQDRQFILSSKKLLLSDSGFYLCAWSVGGILLNQPQHFGDGTRLSIL.

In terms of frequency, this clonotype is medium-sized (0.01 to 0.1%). This chain's CDR3 is CASSPWGGGNEQFF. The rearrangement uses TRBV27 and TRBJ2-1; TCRdb returns TRBD2, unconfirmable since there is no DNA. CDR3 size: 14 residues. Germline loops: CDR1 MNHEY, CDR2 SMNVEV (reference sequence).

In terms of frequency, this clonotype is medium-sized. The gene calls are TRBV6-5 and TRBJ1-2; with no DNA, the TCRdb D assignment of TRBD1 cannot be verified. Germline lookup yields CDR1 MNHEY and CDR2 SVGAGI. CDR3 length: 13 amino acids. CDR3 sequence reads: CASSGQGSYGYTF.

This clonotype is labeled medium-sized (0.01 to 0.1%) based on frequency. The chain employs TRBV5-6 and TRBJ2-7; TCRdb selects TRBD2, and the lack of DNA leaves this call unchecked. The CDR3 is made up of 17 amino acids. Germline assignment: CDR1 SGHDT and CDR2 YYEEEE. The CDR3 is CASSQSSVGLLGLEQYF.

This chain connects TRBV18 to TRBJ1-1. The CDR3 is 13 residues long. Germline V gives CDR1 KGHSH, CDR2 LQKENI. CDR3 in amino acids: CASFTGGNTEAFF.

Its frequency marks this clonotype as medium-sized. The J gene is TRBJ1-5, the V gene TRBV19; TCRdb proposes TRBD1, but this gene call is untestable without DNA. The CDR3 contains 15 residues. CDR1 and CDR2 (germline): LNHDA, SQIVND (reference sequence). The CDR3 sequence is CASRPDRGGNQPQHF.

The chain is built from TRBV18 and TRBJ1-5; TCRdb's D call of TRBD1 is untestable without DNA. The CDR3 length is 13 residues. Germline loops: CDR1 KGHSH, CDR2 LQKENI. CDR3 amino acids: CATTGGINQPQHF.

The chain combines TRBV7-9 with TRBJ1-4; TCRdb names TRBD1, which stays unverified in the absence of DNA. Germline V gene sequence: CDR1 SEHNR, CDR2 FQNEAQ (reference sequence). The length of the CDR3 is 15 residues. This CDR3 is CASSPRPDRAEKLFF.

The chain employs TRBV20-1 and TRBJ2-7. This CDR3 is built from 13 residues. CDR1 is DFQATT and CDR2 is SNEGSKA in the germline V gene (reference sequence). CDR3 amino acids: CSARGDSAYEQYF.

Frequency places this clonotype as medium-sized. The CDR3 here is CSVDRGNTEAFF. The chain links TRBV29-1 to TRBJ1-1; TCRdb's assignment of TRBD1 cannot be checked, as there is no DNA. The CDR3 spans 12 residues. In germline, CDR1 is SQVTM, CDR2 ANQGSEA.

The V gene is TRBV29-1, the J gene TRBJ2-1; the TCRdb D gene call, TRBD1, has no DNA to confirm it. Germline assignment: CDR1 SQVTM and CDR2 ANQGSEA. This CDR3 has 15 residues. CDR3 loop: CSVGAGGEVPNEQFF.

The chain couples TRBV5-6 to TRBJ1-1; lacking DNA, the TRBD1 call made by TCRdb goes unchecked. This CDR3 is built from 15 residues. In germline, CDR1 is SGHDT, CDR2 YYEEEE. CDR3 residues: CASSTLGQGWTEAFF.

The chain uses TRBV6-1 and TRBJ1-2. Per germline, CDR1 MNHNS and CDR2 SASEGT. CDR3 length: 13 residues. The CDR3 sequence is CASESSLAGGYTF.

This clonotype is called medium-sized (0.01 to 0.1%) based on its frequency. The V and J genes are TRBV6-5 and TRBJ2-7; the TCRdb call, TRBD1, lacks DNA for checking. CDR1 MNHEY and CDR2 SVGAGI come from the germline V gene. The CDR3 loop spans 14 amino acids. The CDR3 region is CASSYGPGSGEQYF.

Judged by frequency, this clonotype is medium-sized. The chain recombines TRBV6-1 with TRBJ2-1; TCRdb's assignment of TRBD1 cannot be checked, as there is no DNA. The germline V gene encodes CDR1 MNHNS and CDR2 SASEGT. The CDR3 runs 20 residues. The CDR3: CASSEYPFGRGAFSGNEQFF.

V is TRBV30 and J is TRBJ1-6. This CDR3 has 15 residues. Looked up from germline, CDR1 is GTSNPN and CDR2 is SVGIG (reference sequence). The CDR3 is CAWSVESSYNSPLHF.

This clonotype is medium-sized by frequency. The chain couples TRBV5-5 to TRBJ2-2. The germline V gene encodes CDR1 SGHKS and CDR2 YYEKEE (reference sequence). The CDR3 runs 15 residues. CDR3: CASSLELFNTGELFF. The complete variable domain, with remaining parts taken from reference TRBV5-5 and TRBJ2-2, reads DAGVTQSPTHLIKTRGQQVTLRCSPISGHKSVSWYQQVLGQGPQFIFQYYEKEERGRGNFPDRFSARQFPNYSSELNVNALLLGDSALYLCASSLELFNTGELFFGEGSRLTVL.

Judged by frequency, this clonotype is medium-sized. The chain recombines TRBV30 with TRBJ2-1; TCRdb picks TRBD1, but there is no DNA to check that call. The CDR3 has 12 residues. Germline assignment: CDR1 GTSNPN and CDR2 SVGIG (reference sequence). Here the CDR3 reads CAWGGLSDEQFF.

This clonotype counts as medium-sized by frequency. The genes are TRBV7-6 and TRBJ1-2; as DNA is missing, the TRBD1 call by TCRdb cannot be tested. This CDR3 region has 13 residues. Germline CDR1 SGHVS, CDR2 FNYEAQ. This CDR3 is CASSSDRGGGYTF. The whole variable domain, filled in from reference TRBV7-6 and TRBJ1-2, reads GAGVSQSPRYKVTKRGQDVALRCDPISGHVSLYWYRQALGQGPEFLTYFNYEAQQDKSGLPNDRFSAERPEGSISTLTIQRTEQRDSAMYRCASSSDRGGGYTFGSGTRLTVV.